This T cell receptor (beta chain) was sequenced during a study of blood T cells in healthy people across ages. In germline, CDR1 is MNHNS, CDR2 SASEGT. Trimming took off 2 bases at V and 6 bases at J, with 8 bases between the two ends. The CDR3 runs 13 residues. The second PCR ran about 6 to 12 cycles with a sample-barcoded 5' primer and J-beta primers. Every cDNA molecule carried a tag from a template-switch adaptor bearing 12 random nucleotides. Using its own MiXCR run on the 5' RACE reads, TCRdb lists one record per CDR3 protein. This table has some 900,000 distinct CDR3 sequences, around 28% appearing once. This clonotype was recorded a few times.

The sequence came from an elderly woman in good health. The J gene is TRBJ1-5, the V gene TRBV6-1; D possibly corresponds to TRBD1 (6 bases). Material for sequencing was blood. The CDR3 DNA sequence: TGTGCCAGCAGTGAATGGGGGGCTCAGCCCCAGCATTTT. It encodes CASSEWGAQPQHF.